This TCR beta chain was recovered during a study of T cell responses to AZD1222 COVID-19 vaccine. Study-wide context: Analysis merged second doses at about 4 or about 12 weeks. The study's findings and limits: Spike regions recognized by vaccine-associated CD4 TCRs spanned the protein, led by 160-218 and 743-854. Receipt of two AZD1222 doses was followed by a rise in Spike-specific TCR breadth and depth. Reports indicate that nearly half of spike-specific TCRs are directed at unmutated variant regions.

For this clone: Its target is unknown.

Measured with immunoSEQ multiplex PCR; TCRdb has only the in-frame clones, and not every one. The data contain around 60,000 clones, approximately 90% of them singletons. V gave up 2 bases and J gave up 7 bases, with 18 bases separating them. Germline V gene sequence: CDR1 MNHEY, CDR2 SMNVEV (reference sequence). This CDR3 is 15 amino acids long. This TCR came from an adult in good health. This chain uses TRBV27 with TRBJ2-7; D may be TRBD1 (5 bases). This sample comprised peripheral blood, obtained on day 0 of AZD1222 vaccination. The CDR3 loop is CASSLRAGPPLEQYF. In DNA form, the CDR3 reads TGTGCCAGCAGTTTAAGGGCAGGGCCCCCTCTTGAGCAGTACTTC.